This T cell receptor (beta chain) was identified in a study of blood T cell repertoires in COVID-19. CDR1 is SGHVS and CDR2 is FQNEAQ in the germline V gene. The CDR3 runs 14 residues. Germline trimming cut 7 bases from V and 10 bases from J; bases unmatched to any gene: 12. TCRdb keeps only in-frame clones here, not all; method: immunoSEQ multiplex PCR. The table shows roughly 300,000 clones, with about 83% occurring only once. The chain is built from TRBV7-8 and TRBJ2-1; 8 bases align to TRBD2. Sequencing was carried out using peripheral blood. The TCR comes from a woman in her fifties or sixties with acute or convalescent COVID-19. CDR3 DNA sequence: TGTGCCAGCACCCCACTAGCGGCCCCAAAGGAGCAGTTCTTC. Its translation: CASTPLAAPKEQFF.